These 10 T cell receptor beta chains came from one sample sequenced in a study of metastatic and nonmetastatic thyroid tumors. TCRdb reanalyzed the PCR reads with MiXCR. The sample includes about 34,000 clones, 35% seen only once; the top ten take 20% to 25%. Before thyroid surgery, none of the patients had received any treatment. Sample: tumor tissue. These TCRs come from a female donor with papillary thyroid cancer or a benign thyroid nodule (not recorded which). Some clones in this sample may be carry-over from other donors' samples.

The gene calls are TRBV7-2 and TRBJ2-7; possibly TRBD1 for D (6 bases). Germline CDR1 reads SGHTA; CDR2 reads FQGNSA. V lost 3 bases to trimming and J lost 3 bases, with 12 bases between them. This CDR3 has 14 amino acids. The CDR3 nucleotides are TGTGCCAGCAGCTTCGGGACACTGTTCTACGAGCAGTACTTC. It codes for CASSFGTLFYEQYF. Full variable domain (outside the CDR3, taken from reference TRBV7-2 and TRBJ2-7): GAGVSQSPSNKVTEKGKDVELRCDPISGHTALYWYRQSLGQGLEFLIYFQGNSAPDKSGLPSDRFSAERTGGSVSTLTIQRTQQEDSAVYLCASSFGTLFYEQYFGPGTRLTVT.

This clone was seen a few times. The rearrangement joins TRBV6-1 to TRBJ1-2; tentative D call: TRBD1 (6 bases). The CDR3 spans 13 residues. V was cut by 5 bases and J by 2 bases, with 9 bases left in between. Germline CDR1 and CDR2: MNHNS and SASEGT. The CDR3 coding sequence is TGTGCCAGCAGTCGGACAGAGAACTATGGCTACACCTTC. Translating gives CASSRTENYGYTF.

This clone occurred a few times. A junction end diverges from the germline sequence, so it may reflect a read error. The V call is TRBV12-3 or TRBV12-4, the J call TRBJ1-2; 9 bases match TRBD1. The CDR3 loop spans 16 amino acids. CDR3: CASSLGWGQGDYGYTF. The CDR3 DNA follows: TGTGCCAGCAGCTTAGGGTGGGGACAGGGAGACTATGGCTACACCTTC.

The chain employs TRBV20-1 and TRBJ2-3, with D possibly matching TRBD2 (6 bases). Germline V gene sequence: CDR1 DFQATT, CDR2 SNEGSKA (reference sequence). The CDR3 runs to 15 residues. V dropped 1 base and J dropped 0 bases, with 11 bases sitting between them. CDR3 protein: CSARAGLASTDTQYF. For the CDR3, the DNA is TGCAGTGCTAGAGCGGGACTCGCTAGCACAGATACGCAGTATTTT.

This clone was seen only a few times. The rearrangement joins TRBV20-1 to TRBJ2-7, with D perhaps TRBD2 (6 bases). The V gene lost 1 base and the J gene lost 2 bases, with 15 bases spanning the gap. This CDR3 has 15 residues. Germline V gene data show CDR1 as DFQATT and CDR2 as SNEGSKA (reference sequence). CDR3 residues: CSARVSEGLPYEQYF. The CDR3 nucleotides read TGCAGTGCTAGAGTTTCGGAGGGCCTACCCTACGAGCAGTACTTC.

DNA for the CDR3: TGTGCCAGCAGCTTAACCCTAGGACTTTCACCCCTCCACTTT. It translates to CASSLTLGLSPLHF. The chain is built from TRBV7-2 and TRBJ1-6; no firm D call. The CDR3 extends over 14 amino acids. The V end was cut by 2 bases, the J end by 9 bases, with 11 bases between. Germline loops: CDR1 SGHTA, CDR2 FQGNSA.

The CDR3 sequence is CASSGTRSGNTIYF. DNA for the CDR3: TGCGCCAGCAGTGGTACCCGCTCTGGAAACACCATATATTTT. This rearrangement joins TRBV10-1 to TRBJ1-3; the D is unclear. The V gene lost 4 bases and the J gene lost 0 bases, with 7 bases spanning the gap. The V gene's germline CDR1 is WNHNN and CDR2 SYGVQD (reference sequence). This CDR3 contains 14 residues.

The chain employs TRBV2 and TRBJ2-1; D might be TRBD1 (5 bases). The CDR3 totals 16 residues. V lost 4 bases to trimming and J lost 0 bases, with 13 bases between them. The V gene's germline CDR1 is SNHLY and CDR2 FYNNEI. The CDR3 sequence: CASSGTGQSSYNEQFF. In nucleotides, the CDR3 is TGTGCCAGCAGTGGAACAGGCCAGAGCTCCTACAATGAGCAGTTCTTC. Variable domain in full (rest from reference TRBV2 and TRBJ2-1): EPEVTQTPSHQVTQMGQEVILRCVPISNHLYFYWYRQILGQKVEFLVSFYNNEISEKSEIFDDQFSVERPDGSNFTLKIRSTKLEDSAMYFCASSGTGQSSYNEQFFGPGTRLTVL.

The chain couples TRBV5-5 to TRBJ1-6, with 7 bases fitting TRBD1. The V gene end was trimmed by 4 bases and the J gene end by 7 bases; junction bases not matched to a gene: 5. Germline values: CDR1 SGHKS, CDR2 YYEKEE (reference sequence). This CDR3 has 14 residues. The CDR3 DNA follows: TGTGCCAGCAGCGGGGACAGAAGAAATTCACCCCTCCACTTT. This gives the protein CASSGDRRNSPLHF.

This clone has a handful of counts. The CDR3 region has the DNA TGTGCCAGCAGTGAATTTGATGGACAGACGTTCGGCTACACCTTC. It encodes CASSEFDGQTFGYTF. The J gene is TRBJ1-2, the V gene TRBV6-1; D is perhaps TRBD1 (6 bases). Per the germline V gene, CDR1 is MNHNS and CDR2 is SASEGT. This CDR3 contains 15 residues. The V and J ends lost 2 bases and 8 bases respectively, with 18 bases between them.